Shown below are 2 T cell receptor beta chains from a single sample sequenced in a study of blood T cell repertoires in COVID-19. TCRdb's table, derived via immunoSEQ multiplex PCR, lists solely in-frame clones and lacks some. The sample lists around 53,000 clones, 90% to 95% occurring once. Sequenced: peripheral blood. These receptors all stem from a human donor in a cohort sampled during active COVID-19.

This chain connects TRBV18 to TRBJ2-1; 7 bases line up with TRBD2. This CDR3 has 13 residues. The germline gives CDR1 KGHSH, CDR2 LQKENI. The trim removed 5 bases at V and 7 bases at J, leaving 5 bases unmatched. The CDR3 here is CASSGTNGNEQFF. The CDR3 region has the DNA TGTGCCAGCTCAGGGACTAACGGGAATGAGCAGTTCTTC.

This clone appeared once. The CDR3 loop reads CASSGWRYLASGANVLTF. The CDR3 DNA reads TGTGCCAGCTCCGGGTGGCGGTATTTAGCCTCTGGGGCCAACGTCCTGACTTTC. The chain is built from TRBV9 and TRBJ2-6; D is ambiguous. Germline-derived CDR1 and CDR2 are SGDLS and YYNGEE. With 7 bases removed from V and 0 bases from J, the gap between germline ends came to 20 bases. The CDR3 totals 18 residues.